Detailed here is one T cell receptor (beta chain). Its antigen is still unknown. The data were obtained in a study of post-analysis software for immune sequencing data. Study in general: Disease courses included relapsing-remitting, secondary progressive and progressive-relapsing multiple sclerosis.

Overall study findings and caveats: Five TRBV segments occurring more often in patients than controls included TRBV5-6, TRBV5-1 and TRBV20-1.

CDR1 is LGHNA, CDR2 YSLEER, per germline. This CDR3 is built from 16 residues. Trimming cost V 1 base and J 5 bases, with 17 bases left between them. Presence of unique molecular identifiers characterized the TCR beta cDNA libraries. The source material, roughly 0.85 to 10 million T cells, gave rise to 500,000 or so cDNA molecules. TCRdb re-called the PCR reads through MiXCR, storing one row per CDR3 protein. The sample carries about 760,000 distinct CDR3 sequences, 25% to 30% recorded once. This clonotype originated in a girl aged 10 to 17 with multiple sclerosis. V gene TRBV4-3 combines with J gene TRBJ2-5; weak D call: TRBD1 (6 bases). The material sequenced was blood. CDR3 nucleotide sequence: TGCGCCAGCAGCCAAGTCTATGGGGGCAGGGAGGAGACCCAGTACTTC. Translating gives CASSQVYGGREETQYF.